Given below is one T cell receptor (beta chain) in context. The antigen is unknown. These data belong to a study of response to subunit inactivated influenza vaccine. Study-level findings and limits: The study's authors posited that every seasonal influenza vaccination enlists few new T cells.

Each CDR3 protein is one row after TCRdb ran MiXCR on the RT-PCR reads. The repertoire has approximately 290,000 distinct CDR3 sequences, around 22% of them found once; the top ten carry 9% to 12%. This sequence originates from a man between 50 and 69 years old who received an inactivated influenza vaccine. The sequenced sample was PBMCs from blood, obtained about 20 months after vaccination.

The CDR3 reads CAMPETNTGELFF. CDR3 nucleotides: TGTGCCATGCCGGAGACTAACACCGGGGAGCTGTTTTTT. This chain joins TRBV7-9 and TRBJ2-2, with unresolved D. CDR1 is SEHNR and CDR2 is FQNEAQ in the germline V gene (reference sequence). V gave up 10 bases and J gave up 2 bases, with 11 bases separating them. The CDR3 is 13 residues long.